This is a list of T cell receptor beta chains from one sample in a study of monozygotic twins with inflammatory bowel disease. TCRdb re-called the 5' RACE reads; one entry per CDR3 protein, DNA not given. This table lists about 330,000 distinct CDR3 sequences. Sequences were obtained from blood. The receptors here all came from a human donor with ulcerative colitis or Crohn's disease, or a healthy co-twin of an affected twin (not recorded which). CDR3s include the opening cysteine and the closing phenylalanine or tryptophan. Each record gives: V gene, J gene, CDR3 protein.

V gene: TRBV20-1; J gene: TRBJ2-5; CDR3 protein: CSASASPETQYF
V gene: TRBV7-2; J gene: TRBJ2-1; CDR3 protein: CASSLDPAGLGYEQFF
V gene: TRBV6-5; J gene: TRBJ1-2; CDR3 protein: CASSYGVPSDYGYTF
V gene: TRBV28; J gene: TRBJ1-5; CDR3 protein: CASSFPPAESRGRNQPQHF
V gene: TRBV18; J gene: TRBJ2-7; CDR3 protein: CASSPPSTGTGSSYEQYF
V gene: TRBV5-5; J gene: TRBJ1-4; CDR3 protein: CASSWGQGEGEKLFF
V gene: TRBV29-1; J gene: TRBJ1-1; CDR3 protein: CSVGVWEDTEAFF
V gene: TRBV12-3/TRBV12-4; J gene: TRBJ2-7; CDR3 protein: CASSSPGGEQYF
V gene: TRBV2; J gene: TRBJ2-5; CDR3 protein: CATRVRETQYF
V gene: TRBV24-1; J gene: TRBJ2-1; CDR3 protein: CATSVGSRDSSYNEQFF
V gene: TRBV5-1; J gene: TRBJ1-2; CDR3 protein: CASSTGTGQAYGYTF
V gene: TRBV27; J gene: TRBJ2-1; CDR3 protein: CASSFLGLAGLNEQFF
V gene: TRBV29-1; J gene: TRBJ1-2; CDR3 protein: CSVEEPYGGNYGYTF
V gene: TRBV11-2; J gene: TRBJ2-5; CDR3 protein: CASSLVLAGRETQYF
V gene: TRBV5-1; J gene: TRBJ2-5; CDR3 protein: CASSLEAAGETQYF
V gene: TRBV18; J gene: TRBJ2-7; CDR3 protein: CASSPTTVSSYEQYF
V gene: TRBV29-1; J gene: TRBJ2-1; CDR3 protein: CSVTRTSNYNEHFF
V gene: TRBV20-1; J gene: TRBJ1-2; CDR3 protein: CSARDLGRVYGYTF
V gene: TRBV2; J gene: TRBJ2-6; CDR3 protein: CASSEMGSSGANVLTF
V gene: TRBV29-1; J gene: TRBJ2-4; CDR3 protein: CSVETGPAGIQYF
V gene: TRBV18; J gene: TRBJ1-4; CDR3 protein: CASSPGQGEKLFF
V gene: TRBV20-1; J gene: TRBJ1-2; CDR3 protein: CSALRTGNGYTF
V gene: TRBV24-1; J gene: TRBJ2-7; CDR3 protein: CAASQGGEQYF
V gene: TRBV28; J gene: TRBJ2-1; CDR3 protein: CASQAPGYNEQFF
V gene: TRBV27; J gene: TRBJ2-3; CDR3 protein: CASMWSRSPDTQYF
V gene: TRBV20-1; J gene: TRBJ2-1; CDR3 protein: CSAPTDSHYNEQFF
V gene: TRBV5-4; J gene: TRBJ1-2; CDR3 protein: CASSLKEAQGGYTF
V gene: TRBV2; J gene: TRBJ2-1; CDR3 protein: CASTRGRGVNEQFF
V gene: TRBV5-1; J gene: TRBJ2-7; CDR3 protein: CASSLESGSSYEQYF